This T cell receptor (beta chain) was identified during a study of T-cell memory formation after mild COVID-19. Study summary: Clusters were largely donor specific. Overall study results and limits: Later expanders leaned toward CD4+, whereas clones contracting from day 15 to 85 were balanced CD4/CD8. Contracting clones localized mainly to CM and EM when CD4+ and mainly to EMRA when CD8+. Some SARS-CoV-2-responding clones were already detected in memory before infection.

This clonotype has a handful of counts. Its target is not known. CDR1 SGDLS and CDR2 YYNGEE come from the germline V gene. This CDR3 spans 15 amino acids. V was pared by 4 bases and J by 0 bases, with 7 bases of the junction left unmatched. Each CDR3 protein is one row after TCRdb ran MiXCR on the 5' RACE reads. The data show almost 550,000 distinct CDR3 sequences, roughly 21% seen once. This rearrangement joins TRBV9 to TRBJ2-7; TRBD2 matches at 7 bases. Sequenced material: PBMCs or a T cell subset sorted from them (not recorded which). The sequence was obtained from an adult woman who had mild COVID-19 (a few samples of this study predate the infection). Cell type and time point are not known. CDR3 in DNA: TGTGCCAGCAGCCCCGATTGGGGGGGCTCCTACGAGCAGTACTTC. Its protein is CASSPDWGGSYEQYF.